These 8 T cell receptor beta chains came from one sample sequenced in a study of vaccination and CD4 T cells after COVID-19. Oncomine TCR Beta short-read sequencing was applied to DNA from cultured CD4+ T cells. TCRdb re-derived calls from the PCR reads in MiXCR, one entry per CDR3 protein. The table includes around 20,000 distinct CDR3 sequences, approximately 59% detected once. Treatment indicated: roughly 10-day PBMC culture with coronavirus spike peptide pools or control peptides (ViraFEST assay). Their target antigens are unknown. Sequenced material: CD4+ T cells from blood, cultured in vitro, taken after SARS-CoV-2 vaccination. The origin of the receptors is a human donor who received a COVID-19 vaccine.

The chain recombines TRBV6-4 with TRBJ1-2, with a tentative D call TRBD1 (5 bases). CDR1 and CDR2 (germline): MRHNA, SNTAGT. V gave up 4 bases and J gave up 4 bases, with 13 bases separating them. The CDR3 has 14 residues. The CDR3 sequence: CASSVAGYGYGYTF. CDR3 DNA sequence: TGTGCCAGCAGTGTTGCAGGGTACGGCTATGGCTACACCTTC.

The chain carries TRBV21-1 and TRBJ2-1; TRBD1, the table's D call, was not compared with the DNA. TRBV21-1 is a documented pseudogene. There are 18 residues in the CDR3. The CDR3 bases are TGTGCCAGCAGCAAATGCGTCGGGACAGGGGGCACCTACAATGAGCAGTTCTTC. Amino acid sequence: CASSKCVGTGGTYNEQFF.

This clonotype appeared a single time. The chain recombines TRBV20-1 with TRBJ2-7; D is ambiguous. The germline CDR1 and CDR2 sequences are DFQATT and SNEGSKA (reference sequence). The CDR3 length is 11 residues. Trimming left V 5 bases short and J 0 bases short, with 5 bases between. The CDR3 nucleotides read TGCAGTGCTGCCCGCTCCTACGAGCAGTACTTC. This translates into CSAARSYEQYF.

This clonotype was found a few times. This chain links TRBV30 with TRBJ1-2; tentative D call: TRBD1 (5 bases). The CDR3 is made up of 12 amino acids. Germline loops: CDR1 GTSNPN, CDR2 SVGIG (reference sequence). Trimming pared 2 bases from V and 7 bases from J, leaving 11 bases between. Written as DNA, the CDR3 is TGTGCCTGGAGTACAGGACGGGGTGGCTACACCTTC. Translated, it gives CAWSTGRGGYTF.

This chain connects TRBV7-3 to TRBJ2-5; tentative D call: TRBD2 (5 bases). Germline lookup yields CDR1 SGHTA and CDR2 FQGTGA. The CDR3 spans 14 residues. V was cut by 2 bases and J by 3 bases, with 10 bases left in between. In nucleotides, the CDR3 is TGTGCCAGCAGCTTAGAAGGGAGAAAAGAGACCCAGTACTTC. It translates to CASSLEGRKETQYF. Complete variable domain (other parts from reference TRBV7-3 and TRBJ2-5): GAGVSQTPSNKVTEKGKYVELRCDPISGHTALYWYRQSLGQGPEFLIYFQGTGAADDSGLPNDRFFAVRPEGSVSTLKIQRTERGDSAVYLCASSLEGRKETQYFGPGTRLLVL.

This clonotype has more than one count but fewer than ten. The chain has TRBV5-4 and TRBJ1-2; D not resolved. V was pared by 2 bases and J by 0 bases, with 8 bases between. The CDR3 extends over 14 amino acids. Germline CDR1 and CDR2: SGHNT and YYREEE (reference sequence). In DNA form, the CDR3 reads TGTGCCAGCAGCTTTGGGGTTTCTAACTATGGCTACACCTTC. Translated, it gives CASSFGVSNYGYTF.

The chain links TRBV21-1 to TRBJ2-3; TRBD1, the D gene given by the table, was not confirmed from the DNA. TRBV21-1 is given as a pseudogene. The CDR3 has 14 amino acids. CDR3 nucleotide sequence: TGTGCCACCGGGGGCAGGGGCAGCACAGATACGCAGTATTTT. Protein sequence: CATGGRGSTDTQYF.

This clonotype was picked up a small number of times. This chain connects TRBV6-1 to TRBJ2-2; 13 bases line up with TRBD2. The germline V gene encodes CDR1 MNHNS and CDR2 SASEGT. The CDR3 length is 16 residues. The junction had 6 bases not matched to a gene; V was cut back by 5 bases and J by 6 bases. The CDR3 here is CASSTTSGGAAGELFF. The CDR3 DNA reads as TGTGCCAGCAGTACCACTAGCGGGGGGGCCGCCGGGGAGCTGTTTTTT.